This T cell receptor (beta chain) was identified in a study of immune cell composition in non-small cell lung cancer. Study background: Most cases were lung adenocarcinoma or squamous cell carcinoma.

Study observations and caveats: Tumour TCR-beta clonality was not significantly tied to smoking pack-years.

Frozen unsorted single-cell suspensions supplied the genomic DNA. The CDR3 is 13 residues long. CDR1 and CDR2 from the germline V gene are SGHDN and FVKESK. V was pared by 4 bases and J by 4 bases, with 10 bases between. On this clone itself: Its antigen is as yet unknown.

Assay: immunoSEQ multiplex PCR; the TCRdb copy retains only in-frame clones and omits some. The table records 1,500 to 2,000 clones, 65% to 90% of them present only once. The chain joins TRBV14 to TRBJ1-1; D remains unclear. Sequencing was performed on lung tumor tissue. This TCR was sampled from a human donor with non-small cell lung cancer. CDR3 bases: TGTGCCAGCAGCCGAGGATTTGGCACTGAAGCTTTCTTT. Protein product: CASSRGFGTEAFF. The variable domain in full, completed from reference TRBV14 and TRBJ1-1, reads EAGVTQFPSHSVIEKGQTVTLRCDPISGHDNLYWYRRVMGKEIKFLLHFVKESKQDESGMPNNRFLAERTGGTYSTLKVQPAELEDSGVYFCASSRGFGTEAFFGQGTRLTVV.